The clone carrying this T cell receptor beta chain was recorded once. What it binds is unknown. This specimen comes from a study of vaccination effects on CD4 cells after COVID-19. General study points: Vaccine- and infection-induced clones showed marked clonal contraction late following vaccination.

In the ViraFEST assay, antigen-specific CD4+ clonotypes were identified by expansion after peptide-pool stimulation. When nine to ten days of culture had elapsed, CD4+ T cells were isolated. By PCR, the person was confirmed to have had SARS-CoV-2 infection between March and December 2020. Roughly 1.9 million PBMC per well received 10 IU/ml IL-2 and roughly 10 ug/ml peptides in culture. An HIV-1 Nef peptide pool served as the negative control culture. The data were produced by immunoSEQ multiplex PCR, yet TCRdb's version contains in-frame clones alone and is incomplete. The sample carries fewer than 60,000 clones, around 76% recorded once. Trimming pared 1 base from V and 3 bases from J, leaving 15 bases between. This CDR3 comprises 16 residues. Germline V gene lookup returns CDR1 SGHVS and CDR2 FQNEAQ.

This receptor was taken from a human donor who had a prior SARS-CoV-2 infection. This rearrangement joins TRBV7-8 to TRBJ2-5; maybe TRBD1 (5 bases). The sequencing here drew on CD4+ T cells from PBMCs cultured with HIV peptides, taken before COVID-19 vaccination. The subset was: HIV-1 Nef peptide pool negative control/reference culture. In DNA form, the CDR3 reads TGTGCCAGCAGCTTAGTCAATTATGGGGCGAAAGAGACCCAGTACTTC. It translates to CASSLVNYGAKETQYF.